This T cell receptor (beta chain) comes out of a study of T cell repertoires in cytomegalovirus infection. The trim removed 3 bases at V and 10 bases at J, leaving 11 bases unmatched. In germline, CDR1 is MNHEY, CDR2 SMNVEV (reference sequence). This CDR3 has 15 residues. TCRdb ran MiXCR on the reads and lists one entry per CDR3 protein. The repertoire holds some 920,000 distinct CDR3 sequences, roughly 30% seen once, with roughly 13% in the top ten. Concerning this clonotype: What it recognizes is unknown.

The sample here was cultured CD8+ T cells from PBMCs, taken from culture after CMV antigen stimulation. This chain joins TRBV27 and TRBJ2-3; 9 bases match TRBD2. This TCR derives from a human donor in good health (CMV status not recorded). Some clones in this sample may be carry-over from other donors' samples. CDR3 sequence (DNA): TGTGCCAGCAGTTTGTCAGCGGGGGGTTCCCTTGCGCAGTATTTT. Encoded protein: CASSLSAGGSLAQYF.